The 27 T cell receptor beta chains in this list originate from one sample, sequenced in a study of OX40 agonist ivuxolimab in advanced cancers. Measured with immunoSEQ multiplex PCR; TCRdb has only the in-frame clones, and not every one. The sample has tens of thousands of clones; about 86% are singletons. The sample consisted of CD4+ or CD8+ T cells sorted from blood, taken in a trial of the OX40 agonist ivuxolimab. The receptors derive from an adult with an advanced solid tumor such as melanoma, head and neck, liver or kidney cancer.

The rearrangement joins TRBV19 to TRBJ1-2, with 10 nucleotides matching TRBD1. The CDR3 has 18 amino acids. In germline, CDR1 is LNHDA, CDR2 SQIVND (reference sequence). V shed 4 bases, J shed 2 bases, and the junction held 13 bases outside the gene matches. The CDR3 loop reads CASSNTKDRGKGNYGYTF. The CDR3 DNA follows: TGTGCCAGTAGTAATACCAAGGACAGGGGGAAGGGGAACTATGGCTACACCTTC.

This chain joins TRBV28 and TRBJ1-2, with TRBD1 matching over 9 bases. J lost 3 bases, V lost 10 bases, and 6 bases had no gene match. The V gene's germline CDR1 is MDHEN and CDR2 SYDVKM. The length of the CDR3 is 13 residues. The CDR3 DNA follows: TGTGCCATCGACAGGGGGACTGACTATGGCTACACCTTC. Translated: CAIDRGTDYGYTF.

This rearrangement joins TRBV5-1 to TRBJ1-1; D is ambiguous. The CDR3 is 13 amino acids. Germline V CDR1 and CDR2: SGHRS, YFSETQ. The V end was cut by 5 bases, the J end by 1 base, with 9 bases between. CDR3 region: CASSTEGNTEAFF. The CDR3 region has the DNA TGCGCCAGCAGTACGGAGGGGAACACTGAAGCTTTCTTT. The full variable domain, its missing parts supplied by reference TRBV5-1 and TRBJ1-1, is KAGVTQTPRYLIKTRGQQVTLSCSPISGHRSVSWYQQTPGQGLQFLFEYFSETQRNKGNFPGRFSGRQFSNSRSEMNVSTLELGDSALYLCASSTEGNTEAFFGQGTRLTVV.

CDR3 residues: CASSYSFGHLNTEAFF. The CDR3 DNA sequence: TGTGCCAGCAGTTATTCTTTCGGACACTTGAACACTGAAGCTTTCTTT. This chain links TRBV6-5 with TRBJ1-1; tentative D call: TRBD1 (5 bases). Germline-derived CDR1 and CDR2 are MNHEY and SVGAGI. This CDR3 region has 16 residues. V was trimmed by 3 bases and J by 0 bases, leaving 14 bases between them.

The V call is TRBV18, the J call TRBJ2-3; D gene unclear. This CDR3 comprises 12 residues. V lost 1 base, J lost 5 bases, and 4 bases lay in between. In germline, CDR1 is KGHSH, CDR2 LQKENI. CDR3 sequence: CASSPRRDTQYF. The CDR3 nucleotides read TGTGCCAGCTCACCACGAAGAGATACGCAGTATTTT.

J is TRBJ1-5 and V is TRBV19; 9 bases line up with TRBD1. Germline V gene lookup returns CDR1 LNHDA and CDR2 SQIVND (reference sequence). This CDR3 region has 15 residues. V lost 6 bases and J lost 4; bases outside the gene matches: 7. CDR3 loop: CASSSVDRGNQPQHF. For the CDR3, the DNA is TGTGCCAGTAGCTCAGTTGACAGGGGGAATCAGCCCCAGCATTTT.

The chain is built from TRBV5-5 and TRBJ1-5; D not certain. Trimming removed 4 bases at V and 1 base at J, with 12 bases between. Germline loops: CDR1 SGHKS, CDR2 YYEKEE (reference sequence). The CDR3 loop spans 15 amino acids. CDR3 residues: CASSPSEGSNQPQHF. CDR3 nucleotide sequence: TGTGCCAGCAGCCCCTCAGAGGGAAGCAATCAGCCCCAGCATTTT.

The gene calls are TRBV19 and TRBJ1-2; D remains ambiguous. CDR3 length equals 14 residues. Germline V CDR1 and CDR2: LNHDA, SQIVND (reference sequence). V lost 7 bases and J 3 bases, leaving 15 bases between the germline ends. This CDR3 is CASTAEGPYYGYTF. The CDR3 coding sequence is TGTGCCAGTACCGCGGAAGGGCCCTACTATGGCTACACCTTC.

The chain couples TRBV18 to TRBJ1-1; TRBD1 agrees at 10 bases. Germline CDR1 is KGHSH and CDR2 is LQKENI. This CDR3 is built from 16 residues. Trimming at V came to 6 bases and at J to 0 bases, leaving 7 bases not matched to a gene. Here the CDR3 DNA reads TGTGCCAGCTCCTTAGCCGGACAGGGGGTGAACACTGAAGCTTTCTTT. This codes for CASSLAGQGVNTEAFF.

V gene TRBV5-1 combines with J gene TRBJ2-3, with 9 positions matching TRBD2. Germline V gene data show CDR1 as SGHRS and CDR2 as YFSETQ. This CDR3 contains 17 residues. J gave up 1 base and V 3 bases, and 9 bases lay outside the gene matches. CDR3 protein: CASSWGLATKGTDTQYF. DNA of the CDR3: TGCGCCAGCAGCTGGGGACTAGCCACTAAAGGCACAGATACGCAGTATTTT.

This CDR3 reads CASSEVGGRNQPQHF. DNA for the CDR3: TGTGCCAGCAGTGAAGTGGGGGGAAGAAATCAGCCCCAGCATTTT. The chain couples TRBV6-1 to TRBJ1-5, with D maybe TRBD1 (5 bases). V lost 1 base to trimming and J lost 4 bases, with 11 bases between them. The germline gives CDR1 MNHNS, CDR2 SASEGT. CDR3 length: 15 residues.

The chain links TRBV18 to TRBJ1-1; D remains unclear. This CDR3 comprises 16 residues. Germline loops: CDR1 KGHSH, CDR2 LQKENI. Trimming removed 2 bases from V and 3 bases from J, with 16 bases in between. The CDR3 loop reads CASSPSIGNGDTEAFF. In nucleotides, the CDR3 is TGTGCCAGCTCACCAAGCATAGGGAACGGGGACACTGAAGCTTTCTTT.

The chain uses TRBV18 and TRBJ1-1; TRBD1 aligns across 7 bases. J gave up 8 bases and V 5 bases, and 11 bases lay outside the gene matches. Germline V gene lookup returns CDR1 KGHSH and CDR2 LQKENI. The CDR3 consists of 14 residues. The CDR3 region is CASSTLAQGDEAFF. CDR3 DNA: TGTGCCAGCTCAACCCTGGCCCAGGGGGACGAAGCTTTCTTT. Using reference TRBV18 and TRBJ1-1 for the parts outside the CDR3, the full variable domain is NAGVMQNPRHLVRRRGQEARLRCSPMKGHSHVYWYRQLPEEGLKFMVYLQKENIIDESGMPKERFSAEFPKEGPSILRIQQVVRGDSAAYFCASSTLAQGDEAFFGQGTRLTVV.

This rearrangement joins TRBV19 to TRBJ1-2; 10 positions agree with TRBD1. Germline V gene lookup returns CDR1 LNHDA and CDR2 SQIVND (reference sequence). This CDR3 is built from 12 residues. The trim removed 4 bases at V and 8 bases at J, leaving 1 base unmatched. This CDR3 is CASSTTGGGYTF. The CDR3 region has the DNA TGTGCCAGTAGTACGACAGGGGGCGGCTACACCTTC. Full variable domain (rest looked up from reference TRBV19 and TRBJ1-2): DGGITQSPKYLFRKEGQNVTLSCEQNLNHDAMYWYRQDPGQGLRLIYYSQIVNDFQKGDIAEGYSVSREKKESFPLTVTSAQKNPTAFYLCASSTTGGGYTFGSGTRLTVV.

This chain uses TRBV5-1 with TRBJ1-1; 10 bases align to TRBD1. This CDR3 comprises 15 residues. Germline V CDR1 and CDR2: SGHRS, YFSETQ. V was pared by 4 bases and J by 2 bases, with 5 bases of the junction left unmatched. The CDR3 loop is CASSDRQGANTEAFF. The CDR3 DNA reads as TGCGCCAGCAGCGATAGACAGGGGGCAAACACTGAAGCTTTCTTT. Full variable domain (rest looked up from reference TRBV5-1 and TRBJ1-1): KAGVTQTPRYLIKTRGQQVTLSCSPISGHRSVSWYQQTPGQGLQFLFEYFSETQRNKGNFPGRFSGRQFSNSRSEMNVSTLELGDSALYLCASSDRQGANTEAFFGQGTRLTVV.

This clone was seen a single time. The chain recombines TRBV19 with TRBJ2-5; D could derive from TRBD1 or TRBD2 (5 bases each). Germline-derived CDR1 and CDR2 are LNHDA and SQIVND (reference sequence). V dropped 7 bases and J dropped 4 bases, with 13 bases sitting between them. The CDR3 has 13 residues. CDR3 residues: CASTGASGETQYF. CDR3 nucleotides: TGTGCCAGTACCGGGGCCTCGGGAGAGACCCAGTACTTC.

The chain is built from TRBV9 and TRBJ1-2; 7 bases are shared with TRBD1. The CDR3 runs 14 residues. V lost 3 bases to trimming and J lost 5 bases; unmatched junction nucleotides: 7. Germline lookup yields CDR1 SGDLS and CDR2 YYNGEE. The CDR3 sequence: CASSASGTDYGYTF. The CDR3 bases are TGTGCCAGCAGCGCTTCCGGGACAGATTATGGCTACACCTTC.

V usage is TRBV7-9 and J usage is TRBJ1-1, with 8 bases matching TRBD1. CDR3 length equals 14 residues. The V gene end was trimmed by 2 bases and the J gene end by 4 bases; junction bases not matched to a gene: 3. Germline CDR1 reads SEHNR; CDR2 reads FQNEAQ (reference sequence). CDR3 bases: TGTGCCAGCAGCTTAAGCGACAGGGGCACTGAAGCTTTCTTT. It specifies CASSLSDRGTEAFF.

The chain carries TRBV5-1 and TRBJ2-7, with a possible D match to TRBD1 (5 bases). Trimming removed 1 base from V and 2 bases from J, with 10 bases in between. This CDR3 is 14 amino acids long. Germline loops: CDR1 SGHRS, CDR2 YFSETQ. The CDR3 coding sequence is TGCGCCAGCAGCTTGTTAGGGGCGGCCTACGAGCAGTACTTC. Protein sequence: CASSLLGAAYEQYF.

The chain has TRBV4-1 and TRBJ2-3; D unclear. Germline V gene lookup returns CDR1 MGHRA and CDR2 YSYEKL. Trimming pared 1 base from V and 1 base from J, leaving 12 bases between. This CDR3 region has 16 residues. The CDR3: CASSQARTTRTDTQYF. The DNA of the CDR3 is TGCGCCAGCAGCCAAGCCCGGACCACCCGCACAGATACGCAGTATTTT.

The rearrangement joins TRBV7-3 to TRBJ2-1; tentative D call: TRBD2 (6 bases). The CDR3 totals 15 residues. Germline CDR1 reads SGHTA; CDR2 reads FQGTGA. Trimming removed 5 bases from V and 0 bases from J, with 11 bases in between. The CDR3 nucleotides read TGTGCCAGCAGCATCAAGACTAGCTCCTACAATGAGCAGTTCTTC. The encoded protein is CASSIKTSSYNEQFF.

V gene TRBV19 combines with J gene TRBJ1-5; tentative D call: TRBD1 (5 bases). The V end was cut by 5 bases, the J end by 2 bases, with 7 bases between. CDR1 is LNHDA, CDR2 SQIVND, per germline (reference sequence). The CDR3 contains 13 residues. The CDR3 loop is CASSSQGNQPQHF. CDR3 nucleotide sequence: TGTGCCAGTAGTTCACAGGGCAATCAGCCCCAGCATTTT.

The chain couples TRBV6-5 to TRBJ1-5; the D is unclear. This CDR3 is 13 amino acids long. V gave up 5 bases and J gave up 4 bases, with 9 bases separating them. Per germline, CDR1 MNHEY and CDR2 SVGAGI. This chain's CDR3 is CASSRRANQPQHF. CDR3 DNA sequence: TGTGCCAGCAGTCGAAGAGCTAATCAGCCCCAGCATTTT.

The chain employs TRBV5-8 and TRBJ1-4; weak D call: TRBD1 (5 bases). The germline gives CDR1 SGHTS, CDR2 YDEGEE. V was pared by 4 bases and J by 3 bases, with 13 bases between. This CDR3 region has 15 residues. CDR3 in DNA: TGTGCCAGCAGCCCTGGGACGTCGCCTAATGAAAAACTGTTTTTT. Protein sequence: CASSPGTSPNEKLFF.

J is TRBJ2-7 and V is TRBV7-8; no clear D. Looked up from germline, CDR1 is SGHVS and CDR2 is FQNEAQ. The CDR3 is 14 residues long. V lost 4 bases, J lost 2 bases, and 12 bases lay in between. DNA for the CDR3: TGTGCCAGCAGCTATGACCCCCGTCCCTACGAGCAGTACTTC. It translates to CASSYDPRPYEQYF.

The chain carries TRBV7-6 and TRBJ1-2, with D perhaps TRBD1 (5 bases). Germline V gives CDR1 SGHVS, CDR2 FNYEAQ. The CDR3 consists of 15 residues. V gave up 3 bases and J gave up 3 bases, with 14 bases separating them. This chain's CDR3 is CASSLRGGRDYGYTF. As DNA, the CDR3 is TGTGCCAGCAGCTTGAGGGGAGGGAGGGACTATGGCTACACCTTC.

This rearrangement joins TRBV7-9 to TRBJ2-4; the match to TRBD2 covers 9 bases. The V segment lost 3 bases and the J segment 5 bases; nucleotides outside the gene matches: 17. This CDR3 region has 19 residues. Looked up from germline, CDR1 is SEHNR and CDR2 is FQNEAQ (reference sequence). In DNA, the CDR3 is TGTGCCAGCAGCTTCGACGGCCTCCGTAGCGGGGGAGGGCAAAACATTCAGTACTTC. Translating it yields CASSFDGLRSGGGQNIQYF.